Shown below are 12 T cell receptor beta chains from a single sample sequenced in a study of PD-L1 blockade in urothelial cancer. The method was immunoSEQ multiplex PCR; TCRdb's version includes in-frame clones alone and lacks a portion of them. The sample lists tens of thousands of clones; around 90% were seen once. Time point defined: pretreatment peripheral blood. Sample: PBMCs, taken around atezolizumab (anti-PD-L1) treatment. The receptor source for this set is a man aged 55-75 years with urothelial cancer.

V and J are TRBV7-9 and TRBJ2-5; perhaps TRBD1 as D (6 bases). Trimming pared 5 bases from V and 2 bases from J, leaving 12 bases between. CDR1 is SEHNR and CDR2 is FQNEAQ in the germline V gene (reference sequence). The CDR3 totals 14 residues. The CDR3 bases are TGTGCCAGCAGCCTTTCAACAGGGCAAGAGACCCAGTACTTC. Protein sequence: CASSLSTGQETQYF.

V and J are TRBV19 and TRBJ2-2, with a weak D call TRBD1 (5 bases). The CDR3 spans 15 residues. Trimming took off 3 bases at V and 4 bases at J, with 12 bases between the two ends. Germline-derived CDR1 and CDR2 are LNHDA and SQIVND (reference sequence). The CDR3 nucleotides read TGTGCCAGTAGTATCCCCAGACAGACCACCGGGGAGCTGTTTTTT. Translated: CASSIPRQTTGELFF. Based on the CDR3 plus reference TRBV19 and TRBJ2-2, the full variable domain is DGGITQSPKYLFRKEGQNVTLSCEQNLNHDAMYWYRQDPGQGLRLIYYSQIVNDFQKGDIAEGYSVSREKKESFPLTVTSAQKNPTAFYLCASSIPRQTTGELFFGEGSRLTVL.

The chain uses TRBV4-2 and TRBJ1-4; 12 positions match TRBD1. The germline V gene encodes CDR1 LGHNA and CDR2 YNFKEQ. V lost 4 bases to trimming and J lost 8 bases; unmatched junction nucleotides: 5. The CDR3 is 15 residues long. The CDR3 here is CASSRGQGAEEKLFF. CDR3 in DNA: TGTGCCAGCAGCCGGGGACAGGGGGCTGAGGAAAAACTGTTTTTT.

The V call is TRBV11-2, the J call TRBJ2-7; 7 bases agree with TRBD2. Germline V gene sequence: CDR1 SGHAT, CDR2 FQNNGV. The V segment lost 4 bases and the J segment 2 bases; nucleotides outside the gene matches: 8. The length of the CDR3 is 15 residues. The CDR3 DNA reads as TGTGCCAGCAGCTCATTAGCGGGTCTAACCTACGAGCAGTACTTC. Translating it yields CASSSLAGLTYEQYF.

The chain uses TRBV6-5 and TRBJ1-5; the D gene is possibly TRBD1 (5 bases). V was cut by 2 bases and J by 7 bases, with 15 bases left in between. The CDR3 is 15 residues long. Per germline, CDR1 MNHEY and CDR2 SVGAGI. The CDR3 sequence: CASSYGGGRAQPQHF. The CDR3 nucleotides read TGTGCCAGCAGTTACGGGGGGGGGAGGGCCCAGCCCCAGCATTTT.

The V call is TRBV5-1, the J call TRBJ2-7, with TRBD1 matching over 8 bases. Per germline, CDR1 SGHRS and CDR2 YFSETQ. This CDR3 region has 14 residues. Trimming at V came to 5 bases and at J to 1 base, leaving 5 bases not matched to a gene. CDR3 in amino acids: CASRTGELSYEQYF. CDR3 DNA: TGCGCCAGCAGGACAGGGGAGTTATCCTACGAGCAGTACTTC.

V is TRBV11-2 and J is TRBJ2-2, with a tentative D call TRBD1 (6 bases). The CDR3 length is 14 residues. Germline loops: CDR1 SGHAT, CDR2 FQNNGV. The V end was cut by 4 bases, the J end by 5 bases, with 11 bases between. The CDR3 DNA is TGTGCCAGCAGCTACAGGGCCGTGACCGGGGAGCTGTTTTTT. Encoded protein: CASSYRAVTGELFF.

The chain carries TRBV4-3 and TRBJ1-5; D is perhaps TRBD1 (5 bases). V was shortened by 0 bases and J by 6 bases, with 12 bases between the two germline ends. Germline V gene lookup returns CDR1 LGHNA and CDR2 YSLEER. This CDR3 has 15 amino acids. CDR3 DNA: TGCGCCAGCAGCCAAGATGGGGGGATAGGTCAGCCCCAGCATTTT. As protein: CASSQDGGIGQPQHF.

The CDR3 bases are TGTGCCAGCAGCTTGATCTCGGAGGAGCAGTTCTTC. It encodes CASSLISEEQFF. The chain is built from TRBV5-4 and TRBJ2-1; the D is unclear. The CDR3 is made up of 12 amino acids. CDR1 is SGHNT, CDR2 YYREEE, per germline (reference sequence). V was clipped by 1 base and J by 10 bases, with 9 bases between them.

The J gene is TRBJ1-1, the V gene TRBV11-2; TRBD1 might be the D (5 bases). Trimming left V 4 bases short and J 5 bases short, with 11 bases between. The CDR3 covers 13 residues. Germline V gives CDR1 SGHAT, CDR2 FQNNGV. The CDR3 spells CASSSTRQTEAFF. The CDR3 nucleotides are TGTGCCAGCAGCTCCACAAGACAGACTGAAGCTTTCTTT.

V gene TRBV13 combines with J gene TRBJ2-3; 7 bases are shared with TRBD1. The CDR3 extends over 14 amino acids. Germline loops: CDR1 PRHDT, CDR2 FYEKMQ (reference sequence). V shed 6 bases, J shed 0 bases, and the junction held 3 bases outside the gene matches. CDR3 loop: CASRRDRSTDTQYF. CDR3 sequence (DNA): TGTGCCAGCAGGAGGGACAGAAGCACAGATACGCAGTATTTT. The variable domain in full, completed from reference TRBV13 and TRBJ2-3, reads AAGVIQSPRHLIKEKRETATLKCYPIPRHDTVYWYQQGPGQDPQFLISFYEKMQSDKGSIPDRFSAQQFSDYHSELNMSSLELGDSALYFCASRRDRSTDTQYFGPGTRLTVL.

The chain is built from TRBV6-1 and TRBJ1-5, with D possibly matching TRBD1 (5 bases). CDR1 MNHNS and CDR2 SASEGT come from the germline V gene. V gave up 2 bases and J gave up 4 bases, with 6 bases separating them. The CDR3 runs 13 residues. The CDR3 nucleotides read TGTGCCAGCAGTGAAAACAGGAATCAGCCCCAGCATTTT. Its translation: CASSENRNQPQHF.